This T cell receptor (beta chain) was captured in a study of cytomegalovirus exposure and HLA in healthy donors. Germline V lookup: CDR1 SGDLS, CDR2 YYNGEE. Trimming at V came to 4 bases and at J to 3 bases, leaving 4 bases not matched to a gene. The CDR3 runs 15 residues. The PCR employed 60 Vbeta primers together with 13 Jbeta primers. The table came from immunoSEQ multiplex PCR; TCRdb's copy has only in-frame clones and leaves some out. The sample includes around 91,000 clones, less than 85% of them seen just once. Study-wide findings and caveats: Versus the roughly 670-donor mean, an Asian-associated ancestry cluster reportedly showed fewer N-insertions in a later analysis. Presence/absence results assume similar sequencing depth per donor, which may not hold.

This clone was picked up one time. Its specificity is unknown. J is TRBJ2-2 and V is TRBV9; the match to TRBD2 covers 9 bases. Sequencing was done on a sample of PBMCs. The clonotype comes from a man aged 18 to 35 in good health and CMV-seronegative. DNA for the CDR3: TGTGCCAGCAGCCCGGGACTAGCCTACACCGGGGAGCTGTTTTTT. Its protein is CASSPGLAYTGELFF.